A single sample gave rise to the 32 T cell receptor beta chains below, sequenced in a study of T cell responses to AZD1222 COVID-19 vaccine. Using immunoSEQ multiplex PCR, the repertoire was profiled, and TCRdb retains in-frame clones only, with some absent. In the table there are fewer than 110,000 clones, about nine tenths of which are singletons. Sequences were derived from peripheral blood, sampled on day 0 of AZD1222 vaccination. The receptors come from an adult in good health.

The chain carries TRBV4-2 and TRBJ1-4; D unresolved. V shed 0 bases and J shed 2 bases, with 7 bases lying between them. Germline-derived CDR1 and CDR2 are LGHNA and YNFKEQ. The CDR3 spans 15 residues. CDR3 residues: CASSQDRTTNEKLFF. The CDR3 nucleotides read TGTGCCAGCAGCCAAGACAGGACGACTAATGAAAAACTGTTTTTT.

V is TRBV4-1 and J is TRBJ2-7, with D tentatively TRBD1 (6 bases). The V end was cut by 4 bases, the J end by 3 bases, with 13 bases between. CDR1 and CDR2 from the germline V gene are MGHRA and YSYEKL. This CDR3 is 14 amino acids long. The CDR3 DNA reads as TGCGCCAGCAGCCTCCAACGGACAGACTACGAGCAGTACTTC. This sequence encodes CASSLQRTDYEQYF.

The gene calls are TRBV2 and TRBJ1-3; no clear D gene. Germline V gene data show CDR1 as SNHLY and CDR2 as FYNNEI. This CDR3 is built from 12 residues. Trimming pared 5 bases from V and 3 bases from J, leaving 5 bases between. The CDR3 sequence: CASSRNGNTIYF. The CDR3 coding sequence is TGTGCCAGCAGTAGAAATGGAAACACCATATATTTT. Using reference TRBV2 and TRBJ1-3 for the parts outside the CDR3, the full variable domain is EPEVTQTPSHQVTQMGQEVILRCVPISNHLYFYWYRQILGQKVEFLVSFYNNEISEKSEIFDDQFSVERPDGSNFTLKIRSTKLEDSAMYFCASSRNGNTIYFGEGSWLTVV.

The chain is built from TRBV30 and TRBJ1-6, with D hard to call. The CDR3 runs to 13 residues. Germline CDR1 GTSNPN, CDR2 SVGIG (reference sequence). V gave up 4 bases and J gave up 10 bases, with 14 bases separating them. CDR3 sequence reads: CAWNRKSGSPLHF. The CDR3 DNA follows: TGTGCCTGGAATCGGAAATCAGGATCACCCCTCCACTTT.

V usage is TRBV5-1 and J usage is TRBJ2-2; unclear D gene. Trimming removed 3 bases at V and 0 bases at J, with 12 bases between. CDR1 and CDR2 (germline): SGHRS, YFSETQ. The CDR3 consists of 16 residues. The CDR3 spells CASSSTVTSNTGELFF. CDR3 DNA sequence: TGCGCCAGCAGCTCCACGGTGACCTCGAACACCGGGGAGCTGTTTTTT.

The chain links TRBV20-1 to TRBJ1-2; D remains ambiguous. Trimming removed 1 base at V and 5 bases at J, with 5 bases between. Germline lookup yields CDR1 DFQATT and CDR2 SNEGSKA (reference sequence). The CDR3 consists of 11 residues. This CDR3 reads CSARGPYGYTF. Here the CDR3 DNA reads TGCAGTGCTAGAGGTCCTTATGGCTACACCTTC.

This chain connects TRBV28 to TRBJ1-4, with D hard to call. V was pared by 3 bases and J by 9 bases, with 20 bases between. This CDR3 has 16 residues. CDR1 and CDR2 from the germline V gene are MDHEN and SYDVKM. In DNA, the CDR3 is TGTGCCAGCAGTTTCGATCGAGTGGTCGCAGATCAAAAACTGTTTTTT. This encodes CASSFDRVVADQKLFF.

This clone was observed a handful of times. The genes are TRBV19 and TRBJ2-3, with D hard to call. Trimming cost V 5 bases and J 2 bases, with 8 bases left between them. This CDR3 has 13 residues. CDR1 LNHDA and CDR2 SQIVND come from the germline V gene (reference sequence). The CDR3, as DNA: TGTGCCAGTAGTGGTGTACACACAGATACGCAGTATTTT. Its protein product is CASSGVHTDTQYF.

The V call is TRBV19, the J call TRBJ2-2; D may be TRBD1 (5 bases). The CDR3 runs 15 residues. Trimming took off 1 base at V and 5 bases at J, with 11 bases between the two ends. Germline CDR1 reads LNHDA; CDR2 reads SQIVND (reference sequence). The CDR3 DNA is TGTGCCAGTAGTATAGGATCTGCAGGGACCGGGGAGCTGTTTTTT. Its translation is CASSIGSAGTGELFF.

This sequence joins TRBV2 and TRBJ1-2; TRBD1 aligns across 7 bases. The trim removed 10 bases at V and 8 bases at J, leaving 10 bases unmatched. Germline V gene data show CDR1 as SNHLY and CDR2 as FYNNEI. This CDR3 has 12 residues. CDR3 residues: CANLGTVGGYTF. The CDR3 nucleotides read TGTGCCAACCTAGGGACAGTCGGAGGCTACACCTTC.

The chain recombines TRBV14 with TRBJ2-1; the match to TRBD2 covers 10 bases. With V trimmed by 3 bases and J by 1 base, 15 bases remained unmatched. Germline values: CDR1 SGHDN, CDR2 FVKESK. The CDR3 has 20 residues. The CDR3 here is CASSQGSGRRWVRSYNEQFF. The DNA for the CDR3 is TGTGCCAGCAGCCAGGGTAGCGGGAGGAGGTGGGTTAGATCCTACAATGAGCAGTTCTTC.

The chain carries TRBV7-2 and TRBJ2-1; D assignment may be TRBD1 or TRBD2 (7 bases each). Per the germline V gene, CDR1 is SGHTA and CDR2 is FQGNSA. CDR3 size: 17 residues. V lost 7 bases and J lost 9, with 28 bases in between. CDR3 amino acids: CASKITWRGGGEFEQFF. CDR3 coding DNA: TGTGCCAGCAAAATAACCTGGAGGGGAGGGGGCGAATTTGAGCAGTTCTTC.

The chain recombines TRBV6-5 with TRBJ2-1, with unresolved D. Germline V lookup: CDR1 MNHEY, CDR2 SVGAGI. CDR3 length: 14 residues. Trimming took off 6 bases at V and 7 bases at J, with 16 bases between the two ends. The CDR3 loop is CASSPTIRTNEQFF. The CDR3 DNA reads TGTGCCAGCAGCCCCACAATCCGGACGAATGAGCAGTTCTTC.

The rearrangement joins TRBV19 to TRBJ1-1; D call uncertain. V lost 1 base and J lost 1, with 10 bases in between. CDR3 size: 15 residues. Germline values: CDR1 LNHDA, CDR2 SQIVND (reference sequence). The DNA for the CDR3 is TGTGCCAGTAGTATAGTTCCGACCTGGAACACTGAAGCTTTCTTT. Its protein product is CASSIVPTWNTEAFF.

The chain joins TRBV11-2 to TRBJ1-1, with D possibly TRBD1 on 6 matching bases. V was cut by 4 bases and J by 1 base, with 13 bases left in between. Germline CDR1 SGHAT, CDR2 FQNNGV. The CDR3 totals 15 residues. The CDR3 is CASSSHGTQNTEAFF. CDR3 DNA sequence: TGTGCCAGCAGCTCCCACGGGACACAGAACACTGAAGCTTTCTTT.

CDR3 sequence: CASRTQGGTNYEQYF. The CDR3 coding sequence is TGTGCCAGTAGGACTCAGGGGGGAACAAACTACGAGCAGTACTTC. V usage is TRBV19 and J usage is TRBJ2-7; possible D gene TRBD1, 7 bases. Germline loops: CDR1 LNHDA, CDR2 SQIVND (reference sequence). Trimming left V 6 bases short and J 3 bases short, with 18 bases between. The CDR3 runs to 15 residues. Using reference TRBV19 and TRBJ2-7 for the parts outside the CDR3, the full variable domain is DGGITQSPKYLFRKEGQNVTLSCEQNLNHDAMYWYRQDPGQGLRLIYYSQIVNDFQKGDIAEGYSVSREKKESFPLTVTSAQKNPTAFYLCASRTQGGTNYEQYFGPGTRLTVT.

The chain joins TRBV3-1 (or the pseudogene TRBV3-2) to TRBJ2-1; TRBD2 matches 8 bases. Germline V gene data show CDR1 as LGHDT and CDR2 as YNNKEL (reference sequence). The CDR3 runs to 16 residues. Germline trimming cut 1 base from V and 5 bases from J; bases unmatched to any gene: 7. The CDR3 DNA sequence: TGTGCCAGCAGCCAAGTTTCGGTAGCGGGACACAATGAGCAGTTCTTC. Its protein product is CASSQVSVAGHNEQFF.

The chain uses TRBV28 and TRBJ1-2, with D maybe TRBD1 (5 bases). Germline loops: CDR1 MDHEN, CDR2 SYDVKM. This CDR3 is built from 13 residues. Trimming cost V 5 bases and J 7 bases, with 14 bases left between them. CDR3 sequence reads: CASSARQGSGYTF. DNA for the CDR3: TGTGCCAGCAGTGCACGGCAGGGTAGTGGCTACACCTTC.

This chain links TRBV5-8 with TRBJ1-4; tentatively, D is TRBD1 (5 bases). Germline lookup yields CDR1 SGHTS and CDR2 YDEGEE. The CDR3 consists of 15 residues. With 4 bases removed from V and 10 bases from J, the gap between germline ends came to 20 bases. The CDR3 region has the DNA TGTGCCAGCAGCCTGGAGCGGGGGACGAAGGGAAAACTGTTTTTT. This sequence encodes CASSLERGTKGKLFF.

CDR3 region: CASSPSLGMNTEAFF. The CDR3 nucleotides are TGTGCCAGCAGCCCTTCCCTGGGGATGAACACTGAAGCTTTCTTT. J is TRBJ1-1 and V is TRBV7-9, with D hard to call. V dropped 5 bases and J dropped 0 bases, with 13 bases sitting between them. The CDR3 runs 15 residues. Looked up from germline, CDR1 is SEHNR and CDR2 is FQNEAQ (reference sequence).

The CDR3 loop is CASSAPGTGEIYEQYF. The CDR3 DNA reads TGTGCCAGCAGCGCCCCCGGGACAGGGGAAATCTACGAGCAGTACTTC. The V call is TRBV9, the J call TRBJ2-7; 10 bases are shared with TRBD1. CDR1 is SGDLS and CDR2 is YYNGEE in the germline V gene. The trim removed 3 bases at V and 3 bases at J, leaving 9 bases unmatched. CDR3 length: 16 amino acids.

The chain is built from TRBV5-4 and TRBJ2-5, with D unclear. The CDR3 runs to 14 residues. V was cut by 3 bases and J by 4 bases, with 13 bases left in between. CDR1 is SGHNT, CDR2 YYREEE, per germline (reference sequence). CDR3 amino acids: CASSSGWVRETQYF. The CDR3 coding sequence is TGTGCCAGCAGCTCCGGATGGGTTCGAGAGACCCAGTACTTC.

J is TRBJ2-7 and V is TRBV5-1; weak D call: TRBD2 (6 bases). The CDR3 has 15 amino acids. With 2 bases removed from V and 7 bases from J, the gap between germline ends came to 19 bases. Per germline, CDR1 SGHRS and CDR2 YFSETQ. The CDR3 loop reads CASSFGRTGVEEQYF. DNA of the CDR3: TGCGCCAGCAGCTTCGGGAGAACGGGAGTAGAGGAGCAGTACTTC.

This chain joins TRBV12-3 or TRBV12-4 and TRBJ1-2; unclear D gene. The CDR3 is 12 residues long. The ends were cut back, 6 bases at V and 4 bases at J, with 9 bases in the middle. The CDR3 region is CASSSTSYGYTF. Written as DNA, the CDR3 is TGTGCCAGCAGCTCTACTTCCTATGGCTACACCTTC.

The rearrangement joins TRBV11-3 to TRBJ1-5; D not resolved. This CDR3 contains 16 residues. V was clipped by 4 bases and J by 2 bases, with 15 bases between them. Germline lookup yields CDR1 SGHNT and CDR2 YENEEA. CDR3 amino acids: CASSSRRRVGNQPQHF. In DNA form, the CDR3 reads TGTGCCAGCAGCTCGCGAAGGAGGGTGGGCAATCAGCCCCAGCATTTT.

The chain uses TRBV7-9 and TRBJ2-7, with TRBD1 matching 7 bases. CDR1 is SEHNR and CDR2 is FQNEAQ in the germline V gene (reference sequence). The CDR3 loop spans 16 amino acids. V gave up 6 bases and J gave up 6 bases; unmatched junction bases: 17. The CDR3 DNA reads as TGTGCCAGCAGTCCTACAGGGGCCGGACGGGGCGGCGAGCAGTACTTC. Translating gives CASSPTGAGRGGEQYF.

V gene TRBV3-1 (or the pseudogene TRBV3-2) combines with J gene TRBJ2-5, with TRBD1 identical over 7 bases. CDR3 length: 15 amino acids. The V gene's germline CDR1 is LGHDT and CDR2 YNNKEL (reference sequence). V gave up 4 bases and J gave up 0 bases; unmatched junction bases: 5. The CDR3 DNA follows: TGTGCCAGCAGCCCCCTGGGACAGTACCAAGAGACCCAGTACTTC. Amino acid sequence: CASSPLGQYQETQYF.

This chain links TRBV4-1 with TRBJ2-1, with D uncertain. V was trimmed by 1 base and J by 7 bases, leaving 8 bases between them. Germline V gives CDR1 MGHRA, CDR2 YSYEKL. The CDR3 covers 13 residues. DNA of the CDR3: TGCGCCAGCAGCCAAGGGCCCGGGAATGAGCAGTTCTTC. As protein: CASSQGPGNEQFF.

The chain recombines TRBV29-1 with TRBJ1-1; D might be TRBD1 (5 bases). There are 12 residues in the CDR3. Germline values: CDR1 SQVTM, CDR2 ANQGSEA. Trimming removed 7 bases at V and 1 base at J, with 10 bases between. CDR3 residues: CSAGRSNTEAFF. The CDR3 nucleotides read TGCAGCGCGGGGCGATCGAACACTGAAGCTTTCTTT.

CDR3 nucleotides: TGTGCCAGTAGTAGTAACCGGGCCGTTCAGACTGAAGCTTTCTTT. This gives the protein CASSSNRAVQTEAFF. The chain couples TRBV19 to TRBJ1-1; D gene ambiguous. Germline-derived CDR1 and CDR2 are LNHDA and SQIVND (reference sequence). V was pared by 4 bases and J by 5 bases, with 17 bases between. CDR3 length: 15 amino acids.

Only a few counts were recorded for this clone. The chain recombines TRBV19 with TRBJ2-5; TRBD2 might be the D (6 bases). Looked up from germline, CDR1 is LNHDA and CDR2 is SQIVND (reference sequence). The CDR3 runs to 14 residues. Trimming shortened V by 3 bases and J by 5 bases, and 13 bases separated the two germline ends. CDR3 coding DNA: TGTGCCAGTAGTATGGGGACTGGCAAGGAGACCCAGTACTTC. Its protein product is CASSMGTGKETQYF.

The CDR3 DNA sequence: TGTGCCTGGAACACCCTGGACAGGCTTAGGATATCGTTTGAAGCTTTCTTT. Its translation is CAWNTLDRLRISFEAFF. J is TRBJ1-1 and V is TRBV30, with 7 bases fitting TRBD1. The J segment lost 7 bases and the V segment lost 4 bases, leaving 21 bases of the junction unmatched. The CDR3 covers 17 residues. CDR1 and CDR2 (germline): GTSNPN, SVGIG (reference sequence). The variable domain in full, completed from reference TRBV30 and TRBJ1-1, reads SQTIHQWPATLVQPVGSPLSLECTVEGTSNPNLYWYRQAAGRGLQLLFYSVGIGQISSEVPQNLSASRPQDRQFILSSKKLLLSDSGFYLCAWNTLDRLRISFEAFFGQGTRLTVV.